This T cell receptor beta chain was found in a study of T cell repertoires in cytomegalovirus infection. This clonotype was observed many times. Deletions cut 3 bases from V and 9 bases from J, with 12 bases between. Looked up from germline, CDR1 is SGHDN and CDR2 is FVKESK. The CDR3 sequence is 13 residues long. TCRdb called the reads again in MiXCR, with one record for every CDR3 protein. The sample consists of 250,000 to 300,000 distinct CDR3 sequences, roughly 13% of them appearing once. What was sequenced was PBMCs. The source of this sequence is a human donor in good health (CMV status not recorded). Some clones in this sample may be carry-over from other donors' samples. V is TRBV14 and J is TRBJ2-4; D unclear. The CDR3 is CASSQSEVSIQYF. The CDR3 bases are TGTGCCAGCAGCCAGTCCGAGGTTTCCATTCAGTACTTC.